Listed below are T cell receptor beta chains from one sample, sequenced in a study of blood T cell repertoires in COVID-19. Sequenced by immunoSEQ multiplex PCR; TCRdb stores in-frame clones only, minus some. Found here are around 42,000 clones, around 80% of them singletons; the top ten hold around 40%. Sequenced sample: peripheral blood. These TCRs come from an older man with active or convalescent COVID-19. CDR3s include the opening cysteine and the closing phenylalanine or tryptophan. Each record gives: V gene, CDR3 length, D gene, J gene, clone size, CDR3 protein, CDR3 DNA. The D gene is left open where the match is weak. Some rows have no size entry. The others give once, few or many, or a class for an expanded clone.

TRBV14	13	.	TRBJ2-5	.	CASSRTVKETQYF	TGTGCCAGCAGCCGGACAGTTAAAGAGACCCAGTACTTC
TRBV7-9	17	TRBD1	TRBJ2-1	.	CASSLTGARGANNEQFF	TGTGCCAGCAGTTTAACAGGGGCCCGAGGGGCGAACAATGAGCAGTTCTTC
TRBV7-6	16	TRBD1	TRBJ1-3	once	CASSIGDRASGNTIYF	TGTGCCAGCAGCATAGGGGACAGGGCTTCTGGAAACACCATATATTTT
TRBV2	15	TRBD2	TRBJ2-1	.	CASSGLAGDYNEQFF	TGTGCCAGCAGTGGACTAGCGGGAGATTACAATGAGCAGTTCTTC
TRBV7-8	15	.	TRBJ2-7	.	CASSFLPVSSYEQYF	TGTGCCAGCAGCTTTCTCCCCGTCAGTTCCTACGAGCAGTACTTC
TRBV6-1	17	TRBD2	TRBJ2-3	once	CASSAVVAGGPRDTQYF	TGTGCCAGCAGTGCGGTGGTAGCGGGGGGGCCTAGAGATACGCAGTATTTT
TRBV6-2/TRBV6-3	16	.	TRBJ1-2	once	CASSPGFVSGVYGYTF	TGTGCCAGCAGCCCTGGATTCGTTTCGGGAGTCTATGGCTACACCTTC
TRBV4-1	17	.	TRBJ1-2	.	CASSQAGPGGSRYGYTF	TGCGCCAGCAGCCAAGCAGGCCCCGGGGGGAGTAGGTATGGCTACACCTTC
TRBV2	14	TRBD1	TRBJ2-2	once	CASMGRGRSGELFF	TGTGCCAGCATGGGCAGGGGGCGATCCGGGGAGCTGTTTTTT
TRBV29-1	13	.	TRBJ2-7	.	CSVDTGTSYEQYF	TGCAGCGTTGATACAGGCACATCCTACGAGCAGTACTTC
TRBV6-2/TRBV6-3	14	TRBD1	TRBJ1-2	.	CASSWDRLPYGYTF	TGTGCCAGCAGTTGGGACAGACTCCCCTATGGCTACACCTTC
TRBV29-1	13	.	TRBJ1-5	.	CSVLGGRGQPQHF	TGCAGCGTTTTAGGGGGGCGGGGGCAGCCCCAGCATTTT
TRBV5-1	16	TRBD2	TRBJ2-1	.	CASSYHSGSTYNEQFF	TGCGCCAGCAGCTACCATAGCGGGAGTACCTACAATGAGCAGTTCTTC
TRBV15	16	TRBD1	TRBJ1-5	.	CATGPGDRVGNQPQHF	TGTGCCACCGGGCCGGGGGACAGGGTTGGGAATCAGCCCCAGCATTTT
TRBV2	14	.	TRBJ2-7	.	CASSALQGFSEQYF	TGTGCCAGCAGCGCCCTCCAGGGCTTCTCCGAGCAGTACTTC
TRBV28	14	TRBD1	TRBJ1-2	.	CASSLQTGSEGYTF	TGTGCCAGCAGTTTACAGACAGGGAGCGAAGGCTACACCTTC
TRBV10-3	12	.	TRBJ1-5	.	CAISNQNQPQHF	TGTGCCATCAGCAATCAGAATCAGCCCCAGCATTTT
TRBV5-4	16	TRBD2	TRBJ2-5	few	CASSRGGLGHQETQYF	TGTGCCAGCAGCCGCGGGGGACTGGGGCACCAAGAGACCCAGTACTTC
TRBV19	15	TRBD1	TRBJ1-4	.	CASSRTGFDNEKLFF	TGTGCCAGTAGTAGGACAGGGTTCGATAATGAAAAACTGTTTTTT
TRBV19	15	TRBD1	TRBJ2-7	.	CASRHRDRVPYEQYF	TGTGCCAGTAGACACCGGGACAGGGTGCCCTACGAGCAGTACTTC
TRBV6-5	15	TRBD2	TRBJ2-7	few	CASSSPSGRVYEQYF	TGTGCCAGCAGTTCGCCTAGCGGGAGGGTTTACGAGCAGTACTTC
TRBV11-2	13	.	TRBJ1-1	few	CASSNIRGAWAFF	TGTGCCAGCAGCAATATCCGGGGGGCTTGGGCTTTCTTT
TRBV6-5	13	.	TRBJ1-2	.	CASSYRTDLGYTF	TGTGCCAGCAGTTACCGGACAGACCTCGGCTACACCTTC
TRBV30	13	.	TRBJ1-5	once	CAWSAGGHQPRHF	TGTGCCTGGAGCGCTGGAGGGCATCAGCCCCGGCATTTT
TRBV7-9	13	.	TRBJ1-1	once	CASSSGLNTEAFF	TGTGCCAGCAGCTCAGGGCTGAACACTGAAGCTTTCTTT
TRBV4-3	15	.	TRBJ1-5	.	CASSQGGQGNQPQHF	TGCGCCAGCAGCCAAGGGGGGCAGGGAAATCAGCCCCAGCATTTT
TRBV4-3	15	.	TRBJ1-5	.	CASSQDFDNFQPQHF	TGCGCCAGCAGCCAAGATTTTGACAATTTTCAGCCCCAGCATTTT
TRBV24-1	15	.	TRBJ2-3	.	CATSVSGGPRDTQYF	TGTGCCACCAGTGTATCTGGGGGCCCCAGGGATACGCAGTATTTT
TRBV7-2	15	.	TRBJ1-4	.	CASSSEGLVREKLFF	TGTGCCAGCAGCTCGGAGGGCTTAGTTCGAGAAAAACTGTTTTTT
TRBV2	12	.	TRBJ2-1	.	CASRREGDEQFF	TGTGCCAGCAGGAGAGAAGGGGATGAGCAGTTCTTC
TRBV6-5	14	TRBD2	TRBJ2-2	.	CASSYGRARGELFF	TGTGCCAGCAGTTACGGGAGGGCTAGGGGGGAGCTGTTTTTT
TRBV7-2	14	.	TRBJ2-3	.	CASSLARDTDTQYF	TGTGCCAGCAGCTTAGCGAGGGACACAGATACGCAGTATTTT
TRBV5-4	12	.	TRBJ2-1	many	CASSLNRNEQFF	TGTGCCAGCAGCTTGAATCGTAATGAGCAGTTCTTC
TRBV7-3	15	TRBD2	TRBJ2-5	.	CASSPERGGRETQYF	TGTGCCAGCAGCCCGGAGCGGGGGGGCCGGGAGACCCAGTACTTC
TRBV10-3	16	TRBD1	TRBJ1-1	.	CAISGDRVAMNTEAFF	TGTGCCATCAGTGGCGACAGGGTCGCGATGAACACTGAAGCTTTCTTT
TRBV15	12	.	TRBJ2-5	.	CATSSHELAQYF	TGTGCCACCAGCAGCCACGAACTAGCTCAGTACTTC
TRBV28	13	.	TRBJ1-6	.	CASLQGLPPPLHF	TGTGCCAGCCTACAGGGCCTCCCTCCACCCCTCCACTTT
TRBV28	12	.	TRBJ1-5	.	CASSPPGQPQHF	TGTGCCAGCAGCCCCCCGGGACAGCCCCAGCATTTT
TRBV4-1	15	.	TRBJ2-5	few	CASSQGSQGAETQYF	TGCGCCAGCAGCCAAGGCTCACAGGGTGCAGAGACCCAGTACTTC
TRBV19	18	.	TRBJ1-1	.	CASSRTGTPIPGNTEAFF	TGTGCCAGTAGTAGAACCGGGACTCCCATCCCCGGGAACACTGAAGCTTTCTTT
TRBV7-9	15	.	TRBJ2-6	few	CASSLTSGEANVLTF	TGTGCCAGCAGCTTAACGTCAGGGGAGGCCAACGTCCTGACTTTC